The 21 T cell receptor beta chains reported below all come from one sample, sequenced in a study of blood T cell repertoires in COVID-19. TCRdb's copy holds only in-frame clones and misses some; the assay was immunoSEQ multiplex PCR. This sample has fewer than 300,000 clones, with 65% to 90% found just once. The sequenced material came from peripheral blood. The receptors come from a man aged 50 or older with COVID-19, enrolled during active disease.

V gene TRBV7-2 combines with J gene TRBJ2-6; D is uncertain. CDR3 length equals 16 residues. Per the germline V gene, CDR1 is SGHTA and CDR2 is FQGNSA. V was trimmed by 3 bases and J by 0 bases, leaving 9 bases between them. The CDR3 loop reads CASSLRLGSGANVLTF. Here the CDR3 DNA reads TGTGCCAGCAGCTTGAGACTGGGCTCTGGGGCCAACGTCCTGACTTTC. Together with reference TRBV7-2 and TRBJ2-6, the CDR3 gives the full variable domain: GAGVSQSPSNKVTEKGKDVELRCDPISGHTALYWYRQSLGQGLEFLIYFQGNSAPDKSGLPSDRFSAERTGGSVSTLTIQRTQQEDSAVYLCASSLRLGSGANVLTFGAGSRLTVL.

This rearrangement joins TRBV19 to TRBJ2-2; possible D gene TRBD1, 6 bases. The CDR3 loop spans 15 amino acids. The germline V gene has CDR1 LNHDA and CDR2 SQIVND (reference sequence). Trimming pared 5 bases from V and 5 bases from J, leaving 15 bases between. In nucleotides, the CDR3 is TGTGCCAGTAGTGTAAGGGGAAGGGGGACCGGGGAGCTGTTTTTT. Translated: CASSVRGRGTGELFF.

This sequence joins TRBV5-5 and TRBJ1-4; D might be TRBD1 (5 bases). The CDR3 is made up of 15 amino acids. The V gene lost 4 bases and the J gene lost 7 bases, with 17 bases spanning the gap. Germline values: CDR1 SGHKS, CDR2 YYEKEE (reference sequence). The CDR3 sequence: CASSDGLVRVEKLFF. In DNA form, the CDR3 reads TGTGCCAGCAGCGACGGTCTTGTCAGGGTTGAAAAACTGTTTTTT.

V and J are TRBV6-5 and TRBJ1-1, with a tentative D call TRBD1 (5 bases). The CDR3 runs 15 residues. Germline CDR1 is MNHEY and CDR2 is SVGAGI. Deletions cut 6 bases from V and 6 bases from J, with 20 bases between. The CDR3 DNA sequence: TGTGCCAGCAGCTCCCCACGGGGGATCGGAGCTGAAGCTTTCTTT. This sequence encodes CASSSPRGIGAEAFF.

The J gene is TRBJ2-7, the V gene TRBV10-1; TRBD2 agrees at 10 bases. Germline V gene sequence: CDR1 WNHNN, CDR2 SYGVQD (reference sequence). The CDR3 loop spans 14 amino acids. Trimming took 5 bases from V and 5 from J; bases not matched to a gene: 6. CDR3 DNA sequence: TGCGCCAGCAGTCCTAGCGGGAGAACCAACGAGCAGTACTTC. It codes for CASSPSGRTNEQYF.

The V and J genes are TRBV7-2 and TRBJ2-7, with TRBD1 matching 8 bases. Germline CDR1 is SGHTA and CDR2 is FQGNSA. The CDR3 has 13 amino acids. The V gene end was trimmed by 5 bases and the J gene end by 6 bases; junction bases not matched to a gene: 6. The DNA for the CDR3 is TGTGCCAGCAGCCCAAGGACAGGGTTCGAGCAGTACTTC. Amino acid sequence: CASSPRTGFEQYF.

V usage is TRBV19 and J usage is TRBJ2-3; TRBD2 matches at 9 bases. The germline V gene encodes CDR1 LNHDA and CDR2 SQIVND (reference sequence). The CDR3 is 18 residues long. V shed 4 bases and J 8 bases; nucleotides not matched to a gene: 19. The CDR3 protein is CASSKGGLTSGTLGTQYF. CDR3 nucleotide sequence: TGTGCCAGTAGTAAGGGAGGTCTGACTAGCGGCACATTAGGTACGCAGTATTTT.

This clone has a handful of counts. The chain recombines TRBV5-1 with TRBJ2-7; 7 bases fit TRBD2. The CDR3 has 15 residues. Trimming took 0 bases from V and 6 from J; bases not matched to a gene: 9. The germline V gene encodes CDR1 SGHRS and CDR2 YFSETQ. The CDR3 DNA follows: TGCGCCAGCAGCTTGGATGCGGGAGTCGTCGGCGAGCAGTACTTC. Translation gives CASSLDAGVVGEQYF.

This clone was picked up one time. The DNA for the CDR3 is TGTGCCAGCAGCCAAGGACAGGGCTCCTATAATTCACCCCTCCACTTT. It translates to CASSQGQGSYNSPLHF. The chain is built from TRBV3-1 (or the pseudogene TRBV3-2) and TRBJ1-6, with 7 bases fitting TRBD1. The CDR3 runs to 16 residues. V dropped 1 base and J dropped 0; count of bases not matched to a gene: 0. Germline CDR1 LGHDT, CDR2 YNNKEL (reference sequence).

The chain carries TRBV18 and TRBJ1-5, with D maybe TRBD1 (6 bases). Germline V lookup: CDR1 KGHSH, CDR2 LQKENI. The CDR3 is 15 amino acids. Trimming pared 6 bases from V and 3 bases from J, leaving 15 bases between. CDR3 region: CASSEGEGHNQPQHF. The CDR3 DNA sequence: TGTGCCAGCTCCGAGGGGGAGGGACACAATCAGCCCCAGCATTTT. The complete variable domain, with remaining parts taken from reference TRBV18 and TRBJ1-5, reads NAGVMQNPRHLVRRRGQEARLRCSPMKGHSHVYWYRQLPEEGLKFMVYLQKENIIDESGMPKERFSAEFPKEGPSILRIQQVVRGDSAAYFCASSEGEGHNQPQHFGDGTRLSIL.

The V call is TRBV6-5, the J call TRBJ1-2; the D gene is possibly TRBD1 (5 bases). Trimming shortened V by 6 bases and J by 2 bases, and 16 bases separated the two germline ends. The CDR3 length is 15 residues. CDR1 and CDR2 from the germline V gene are MNHEY and SVGAGI. The CDR3 sequence is CASRNPATVNYGYTF. The CDR3 region has the DNA TGTGCCAGCAGAAACCCGGCGACAGTGAACTATGGCTACACCTTC.

Here the CDR3 DNA reads TGTGCCTGGAGTTCCCGGACAGGGGAAGCTTTCTTT. It yields the protein CAWSSRTGEAFF. V is TRBV30 and J is TRBJ1-1; 8 nucleotides agree with TRBD1. Germline CDR1 GTSNPN, CDR2 SVGIG (reference sequence). V shed 2 bases and J 8 bases; nucleotides not matched to a gene: 4. The CDR3 sequence is 12 residues long.

The V and J genes are TRBV5-5 and TRBJ2-7; possible D gene TRBD1, 5 bases. From germline, CDR1 is SGHKS and CDR2 YYEKEE (reference sequence). V was trimmed by 1 base and J by 3 bases, leaving 17 bases between them. The CDR3 contains 16 residues. CDR3 region: CASSLTGTGSLYEQYF. The CDR3 coding sequence is TGTGCCAGCAGCTTGACGGGTACAGGCTCGCTCTACGAGCAGTACTTC.

This chain links TRBV27 with TRBJ1-2; D may be TRBD1 (6 bases). CDR1 is MNHEY, CDR2 SMNVEV, per germline (reference sequence). This CDR3 has 12 amino acids. V was cut by 9 bases and J by 6 bases, with 14 bases left in between. In nucleotides, the CDR3 is TGTGCCAGTTCAGGCAGGGGTAATGGCTACACCTTC. Encoded protein: CASSGRGNGYTF.

The rearrangement uses TRBV10-3 and TRBJ1-1, with a possible D match to TRBD1 (6 bases). Germline V gene sequence: CDR1 ENHRY, CDR2 SYGVKD. The CDR3 loop spans 15 amino acids. The V and J ends lost 3 bases and 1 base respectively, with 12 bases between them. CDR3 bases: TGTGCCATCAGTGACGCAATACAGGGGAACACTGAAGCTTTCTTT. It codes for CAISDAIQGNTEAFF.

V gene TRBV6-5 combines with J gene TRBJ2-7; TRBD2 matches at 11 bases. Germline V CDR1 and CDR2: MNHEY, SVGAGI. V lost 6 bases to trimming and J lost 6 bases; unmatched junction nucleotides: 4. The CDR3 is made up of 13 amino acids. For the CDR3, the DNA is TGTGCCAGCAGAATAGCGGGAGGGGGCGAGCAGTACTTC. Translated, it gives CASRIAGGGEQYF.

The chain links TRBV3-1 (or the pseudogene TRBV3-2) to TRBJ1-1; D is unresolved. Trimming stripped 2 bases from V and 7 bases from J, with 5 bases between. This CDR3 contains 11 residues. Germline-derived CDR1 and CDR2 are LGHDT and YNNKEL (reference sequence). The CDR3 spells CASSQRSEAFF. Here the CDR3 DNA reads TGTGCCAGCAGCCAACGTAGTGAAGCTTTCTTT.

The V and J genes are TRBV12-3 or TRBV12-4 and TRBJ1-2; the D is unclear. Trimming removed 10 bases at V and 7 bases at J, with 16 bases between. This CDR3 contains 12 residues. In DNA form, the CDR3 reads TGTGCCACCTTGCAGGTAACTGGTGGCTACACCTTC. Protein: CATLQVTGGYTF.

V gene TRBV5-4 combines with J gene TRBJ1-5; D uncertain. The germline V gene encodes CDR1 SGHNT and CDR2 YYREEE (reference sequence). The CDR3 loop spans 14 amino acids. V lost 2 bases and J lost 2, with 8 bases in between. For the CDR3, the DNA is TGTGCCAGCAGCTTTTTCGGTGGCAATCAGCCCCAGCATTTT. Amino acids: CASSFFGGNQPQHF.

The CDR3 spells CASSTTSGQETQYF. In DNA, the CDR3 is TGTGCCAGCAGCACGACTAGCGGCCAAGAGACCCAGTACTTC. This sequence joins TRBV4-2 and TRBJ2-5; 9 bases line up with TRBD2. Germline loops: CDR1 LGHNA, CDR2 YNFKEQ. J gave up 1 base and V 5 bases, and 2 bases lay outside the gene matches. The length of the CDR3 is 14 residues.

This chain joins TRBV11-3 and TRBJ2-2; D is ambiguous. V was cut by 2 bases and J by 6 bases, with 10 bases left in between. The CDR3 runs to 14 residues. The germline CDR1 and CDR2 sequences are SGHNT and YENEEA. The CDR3 is CASSLKWSAGELFF. DNA for the CDR3: TGTGCCAGCAGCTTAAAGTGGTCGGCCGGGGAGCTGTTTTTT.